This T cell receptor beta chain came from a study of STAT3 mutations in large granular lymphocyte leukemia. Study-level results: In T-cell large granular lymphocyte leukemia, about half of patients showed multiple immunodominant subclonotypes. Variable sampling intervals and differing treatment regimens complicated linking therapy response to TCR clonal burden changes.

The V and J ends lost 2 bases and 1 base respectively, with 8 bases between them. Germline CDR1 is MNHEY and CDR2 is SMNVEV (reference sequence). The CDR3 covers 15 residues. With regard to this clone: Antigen: not known.

The assay was immunoSEQ multiplex PCR, and TCRdb's table has in-frame clones only and misses some. The table has 35,000 to 40,000 clones, around nine tenths seen once. This chain links TRBV27 with TRBJ2-2; D gene uncertain. This TCR derives from a human donor with T large granular lymphocyte leukemia. Some clones in this sample may be carry-over from other donors' samples. The sequenced sample consisted of PBMCs. CDR3 in amino acids: CASSLVQRNTGELFF. The CDR3 DNA sequence: TGTGCCAGCAGTTTAGTACAGAGGAACACCGGGGAGCTGTTTTTT.